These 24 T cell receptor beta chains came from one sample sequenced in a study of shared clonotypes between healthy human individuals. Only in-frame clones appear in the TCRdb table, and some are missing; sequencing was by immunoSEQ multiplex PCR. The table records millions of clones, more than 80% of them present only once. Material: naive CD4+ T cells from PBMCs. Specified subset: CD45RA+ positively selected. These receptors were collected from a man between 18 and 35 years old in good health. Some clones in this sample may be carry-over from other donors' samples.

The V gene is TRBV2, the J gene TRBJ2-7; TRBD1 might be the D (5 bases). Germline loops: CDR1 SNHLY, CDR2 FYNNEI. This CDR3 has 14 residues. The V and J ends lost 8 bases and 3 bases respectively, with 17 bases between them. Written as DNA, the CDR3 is TGTGCCAGCTTCCCCACCCGGACAATCTACGAGCAGTACTTC. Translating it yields CASFPTRTIYEQYF.

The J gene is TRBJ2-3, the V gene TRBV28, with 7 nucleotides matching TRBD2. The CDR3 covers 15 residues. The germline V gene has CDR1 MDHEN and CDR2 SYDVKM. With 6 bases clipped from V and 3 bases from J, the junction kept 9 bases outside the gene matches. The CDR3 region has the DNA TGTGCCAGCAGGCTACTTAGCGGGCGGACAGATACGCAGTATTTT. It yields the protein CASRLLSGRTDTQYF.

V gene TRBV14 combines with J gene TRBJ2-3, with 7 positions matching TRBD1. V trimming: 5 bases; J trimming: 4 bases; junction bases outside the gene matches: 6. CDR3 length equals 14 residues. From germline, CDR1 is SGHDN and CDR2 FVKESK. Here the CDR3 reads CASSSYRGADTQYF. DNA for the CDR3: TGTGCCAGCAGCTCGTACAGGGGAGCAGATACGCAGTATTTT.

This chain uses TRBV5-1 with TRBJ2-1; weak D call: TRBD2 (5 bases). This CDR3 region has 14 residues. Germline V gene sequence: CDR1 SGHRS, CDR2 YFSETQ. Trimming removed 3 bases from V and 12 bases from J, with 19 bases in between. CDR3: CASSWEPDKNRQFF. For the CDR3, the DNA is TGCGCCAGCAGCTGGGAGCCTGATAAGAACAGGCAGTTCTTC.

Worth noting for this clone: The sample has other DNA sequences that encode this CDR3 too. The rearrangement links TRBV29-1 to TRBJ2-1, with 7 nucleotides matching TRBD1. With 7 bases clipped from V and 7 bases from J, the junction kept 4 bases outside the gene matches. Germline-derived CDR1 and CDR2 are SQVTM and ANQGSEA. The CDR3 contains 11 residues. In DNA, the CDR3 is TGCAGCGCGGACAGGAGGAATGAGCAGTTCTTC. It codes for CSADRRNEQFF.

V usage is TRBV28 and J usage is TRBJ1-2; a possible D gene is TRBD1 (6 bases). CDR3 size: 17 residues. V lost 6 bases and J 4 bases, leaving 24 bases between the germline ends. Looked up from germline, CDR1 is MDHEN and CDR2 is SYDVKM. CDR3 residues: CASSSTSSPTGPYGYTF. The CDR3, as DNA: TGTGCCAGCAGCTCCACCTCCTCCCCAACAGGGCCCTATGGCTACACCTTC.

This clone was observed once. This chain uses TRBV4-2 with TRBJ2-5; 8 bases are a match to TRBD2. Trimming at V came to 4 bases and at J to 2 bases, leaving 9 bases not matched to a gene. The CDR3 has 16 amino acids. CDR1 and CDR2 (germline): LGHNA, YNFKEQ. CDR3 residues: CASSLTGTSGQETQYF. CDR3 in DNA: TGTGCCAGCAGCCTAACGGGAACTAGCGGACAAGAGACCCAGTACTTC.

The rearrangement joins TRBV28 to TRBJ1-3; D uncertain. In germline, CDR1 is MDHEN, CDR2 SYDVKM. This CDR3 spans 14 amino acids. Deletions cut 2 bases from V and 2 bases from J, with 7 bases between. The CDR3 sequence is CASSLARAGNTIYF. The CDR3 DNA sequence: TGTGCCAGCAGTTTAGCGAGGGCTGGAAACACCATATATTTT.

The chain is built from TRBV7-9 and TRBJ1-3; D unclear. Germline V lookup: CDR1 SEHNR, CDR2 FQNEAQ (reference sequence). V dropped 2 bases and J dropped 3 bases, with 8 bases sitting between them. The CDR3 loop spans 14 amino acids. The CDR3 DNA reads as TGTGCCAGCAGCTTAAATTCATATGGAAACACCATATATTTT. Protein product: CASSLNSYGNTIYF.

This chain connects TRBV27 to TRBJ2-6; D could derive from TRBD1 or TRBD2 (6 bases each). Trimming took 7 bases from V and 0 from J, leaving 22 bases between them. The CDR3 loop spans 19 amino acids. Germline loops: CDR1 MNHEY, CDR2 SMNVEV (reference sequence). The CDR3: CASTNRRGTRSSGANVLTF. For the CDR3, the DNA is TGTGCCAGCACCAACCGACGCGGGACACGCAGCTCTGGGGCCAACGTCCTGACTTTC.

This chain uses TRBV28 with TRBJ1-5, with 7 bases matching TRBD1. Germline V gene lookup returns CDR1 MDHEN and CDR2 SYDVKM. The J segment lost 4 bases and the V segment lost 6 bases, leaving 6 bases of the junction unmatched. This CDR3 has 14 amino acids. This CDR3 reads CASRLQGLNQPQHF. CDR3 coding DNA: TGTGCCAGCAGGCTACAGGGGTTAAATCAGCCCCAGCATTTT. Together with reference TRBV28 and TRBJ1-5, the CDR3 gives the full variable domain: DVKVTQSSRYLVKRTGEKVFLECVQDMDHENMFWYRQDPGLGLRLIYFSYDVKMKEKGDIPEGYSVSREKKERFSLILESASTNQTSMYLCASRLQGLNQPQHFGDGTRLSIL.

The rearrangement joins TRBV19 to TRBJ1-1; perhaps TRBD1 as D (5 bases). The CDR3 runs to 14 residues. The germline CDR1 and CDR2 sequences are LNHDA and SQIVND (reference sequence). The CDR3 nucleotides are TGTAGCCCCAACCAACGGGGGGTTGACACTGAAGCTTTCTTT. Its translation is CSPNQRGVDTEAFF.

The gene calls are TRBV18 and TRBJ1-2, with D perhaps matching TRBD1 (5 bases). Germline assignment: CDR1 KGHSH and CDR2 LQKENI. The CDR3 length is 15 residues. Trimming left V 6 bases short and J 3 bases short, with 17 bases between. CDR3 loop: CASSPTPGEYYGYTF. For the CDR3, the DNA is TGTGCCAGCTCGCCAACACCGGGGGAGTACTATGGCTACACCTTC.

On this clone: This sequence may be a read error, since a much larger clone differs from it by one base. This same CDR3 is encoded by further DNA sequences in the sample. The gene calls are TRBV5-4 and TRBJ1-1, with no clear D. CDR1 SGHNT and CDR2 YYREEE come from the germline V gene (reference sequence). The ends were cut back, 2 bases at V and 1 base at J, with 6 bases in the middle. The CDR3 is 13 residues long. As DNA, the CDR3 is TGTGCCAGCAGCTTAGACTGGAACACTGAAGCTTTCTTT. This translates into CASSLDWNTEAFF.

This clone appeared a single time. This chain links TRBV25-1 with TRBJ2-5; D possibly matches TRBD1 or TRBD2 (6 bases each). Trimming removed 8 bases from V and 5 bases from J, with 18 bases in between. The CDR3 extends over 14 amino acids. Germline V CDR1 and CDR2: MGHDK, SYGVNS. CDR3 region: CASERGGPWETQYF. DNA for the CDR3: TGTGCCAGCGAACGAGGGGGGCCTTGGGAGACCCAGTACTTC.

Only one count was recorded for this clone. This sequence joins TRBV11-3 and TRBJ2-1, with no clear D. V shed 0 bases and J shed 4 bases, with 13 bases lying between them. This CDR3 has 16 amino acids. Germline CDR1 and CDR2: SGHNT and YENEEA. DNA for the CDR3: TGTGCCAGCAGCTTAGAGTCGTACTTCCCTTACAATGAGCAGTTCTTC. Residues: CASSLESYFPYNEQFF.

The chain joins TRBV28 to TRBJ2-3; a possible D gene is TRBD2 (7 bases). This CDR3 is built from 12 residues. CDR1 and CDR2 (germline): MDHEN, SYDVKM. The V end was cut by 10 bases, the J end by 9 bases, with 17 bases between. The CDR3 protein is CATPSPGGTQYF. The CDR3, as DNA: TGTGCCACTCCTTCCCCGGGGGGCACGCAGTATTTT.

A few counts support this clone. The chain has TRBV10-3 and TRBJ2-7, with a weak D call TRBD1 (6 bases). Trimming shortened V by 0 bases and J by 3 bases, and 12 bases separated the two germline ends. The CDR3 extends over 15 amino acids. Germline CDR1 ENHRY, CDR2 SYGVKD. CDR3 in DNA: TGTGCCATCAGTGAGTCGGCCGGACAGCGCTACGAGCAGTACTTC. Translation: CAISESAGQRYEQYF.

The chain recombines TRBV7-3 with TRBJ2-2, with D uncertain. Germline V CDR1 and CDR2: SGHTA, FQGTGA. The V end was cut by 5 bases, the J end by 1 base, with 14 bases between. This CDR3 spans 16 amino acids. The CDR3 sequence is CASSKLGSGNTGELFF. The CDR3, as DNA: TGTGCCAGCAGCAAGTTGGGGTCCGGGAACACCGGGGAGCTGTTTTTT.

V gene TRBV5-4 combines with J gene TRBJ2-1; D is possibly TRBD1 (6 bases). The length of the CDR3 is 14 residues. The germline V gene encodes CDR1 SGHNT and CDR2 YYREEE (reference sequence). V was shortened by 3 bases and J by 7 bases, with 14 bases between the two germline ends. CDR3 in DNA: TGTGCCAGCAGCTCCGAGGGAACAGGGAATGAGCAGTTCTTC. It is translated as CASSSEGTGNEQFF.

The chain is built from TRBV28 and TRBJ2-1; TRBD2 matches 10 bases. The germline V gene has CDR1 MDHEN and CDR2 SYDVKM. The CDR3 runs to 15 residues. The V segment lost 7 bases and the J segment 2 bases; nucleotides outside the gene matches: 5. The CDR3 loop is CASITGTSAYNEQFF. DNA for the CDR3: TGTGCCAGCATTACGGGGACTAGCGCCTACAATGAGCAGTTCTTC.

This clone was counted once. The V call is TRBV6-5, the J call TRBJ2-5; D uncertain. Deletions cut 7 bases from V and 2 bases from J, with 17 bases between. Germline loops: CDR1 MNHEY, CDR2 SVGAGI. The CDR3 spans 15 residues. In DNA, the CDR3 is TGTGCCAGCACCCAGACCCTGACATCACAAGAGACCCAGTACTTC. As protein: CASTQTLTSQETQYF.

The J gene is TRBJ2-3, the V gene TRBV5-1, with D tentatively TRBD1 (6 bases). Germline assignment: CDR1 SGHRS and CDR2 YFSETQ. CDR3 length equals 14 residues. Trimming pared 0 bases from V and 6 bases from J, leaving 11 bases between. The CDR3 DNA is TGCGCCAGCAGCTTGGGACAGGTTCGGGATACGCAGTATTTT. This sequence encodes CASSLGQVRDTQYF.

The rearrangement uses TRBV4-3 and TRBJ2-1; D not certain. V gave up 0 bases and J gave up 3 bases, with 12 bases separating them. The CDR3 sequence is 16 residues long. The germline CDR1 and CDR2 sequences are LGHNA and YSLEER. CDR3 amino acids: CASSQEPSPSYNEQFF. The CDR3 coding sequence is TGCGCCAGCAGCCAAGAACCCAGCCCCAGCTACAATGAGCAGTTCTTC.